This T cell receptor (beta chain) stems from a study of blood T cell repertoires in COVID-19. Study information: Some COVID-19 samples were acute and others convalescent; all came from the United States, Italy and Spain.

This clone was seen a single time. Participants were aged roughly 18 to 100 years from 20 to 30 US areas. Self-reported history from a screening survey and questionnaire set each donor's cohort. Donors in Cohort 3 counted as recovered after two negative PCRs, clearance, or symptom resolution. The assay was immunoSEQ multiplex PCR, and TCRdb's table has in-frame clones only and misses some. The data show 150,000 to 200,000 clones, around 82% seen once. This receptor was obtained from a man aged 40-50 years who had recovered from COVID-19. The specimen sequenced was PBMCs or T cells enriched from blood (not recorded which).

CDR3 amino acids: CASSSGDQFTDTQYF. The DNA of the CDR3 is TGTGCCAGCAGCTCGGGGGACCAATTCACAGATACGCAGTATTTT. The J gene is TRBJ2-3, the V gene TRBV5-5; D is possibly TRBD2 (6 bases). This CDR3 region has 15 residues. Deletions cut 3 bases from V and 2 bases from J, with 13 bases between. CDR1 and CDR2 from the germline V gene are SGHKS and YYEKEE (reference sequence).